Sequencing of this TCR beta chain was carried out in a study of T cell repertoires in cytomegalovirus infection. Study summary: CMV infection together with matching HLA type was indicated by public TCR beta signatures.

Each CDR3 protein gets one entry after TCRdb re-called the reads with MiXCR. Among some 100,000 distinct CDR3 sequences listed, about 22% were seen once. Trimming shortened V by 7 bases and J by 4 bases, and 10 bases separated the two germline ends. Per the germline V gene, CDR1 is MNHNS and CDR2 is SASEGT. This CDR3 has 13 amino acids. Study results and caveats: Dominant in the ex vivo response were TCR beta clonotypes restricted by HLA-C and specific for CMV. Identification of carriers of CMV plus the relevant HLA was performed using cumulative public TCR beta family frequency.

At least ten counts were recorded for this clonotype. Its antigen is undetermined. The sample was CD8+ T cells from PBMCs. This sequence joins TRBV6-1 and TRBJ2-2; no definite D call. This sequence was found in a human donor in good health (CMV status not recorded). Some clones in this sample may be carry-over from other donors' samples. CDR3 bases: TGTGCCAGCAACCTCGACTCCACCGGGGAGCTGTTTTTT. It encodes CASNLDSTGELFF.